This T cell receptor (beta chain) is drawn from a study of T cells in narcolepsy. The wider study: Healthy controls were enrolled alongside patients with narcolepsy type 1 or type 2.

Study results and caveats: Comparing one patient's CSF and blood CD4+ clonotypes highlighted HCRT- and TRIB2-specific autoreactive clonotypes.

As for this clone: Its antigen is not known.

Measured with immunoSEQ multiplex PCR; TCRdb has only the in-frame clones, and not every one. This table has fewer than 30,000 clones, around 85% appearing once. Sequences were obtained from CD45RA- memory CD4+ T cells from PBMCs. The clonotype was recovered from a human donor with narcolepsy.

The CDR3 DNA sequence: TGTGCCAGCAGTTTAGCCCGACTAACCCCGTTGGGTCACGAGCAGTACTTC. Amino acids: CASSLARLTPLGHEQYF. V is TRBV27 and J is TRBJ2-7; a weak D match, TRBD2 (5 bases). With 2 bases removed from V and 5 bases from J, the gap between germline ends came to 22 bases. The CDR3 is made up of 17 amino acids. Germline V gene sequence: CDR1 MNHEY, CDR2 SMNVEV (reference sequence).